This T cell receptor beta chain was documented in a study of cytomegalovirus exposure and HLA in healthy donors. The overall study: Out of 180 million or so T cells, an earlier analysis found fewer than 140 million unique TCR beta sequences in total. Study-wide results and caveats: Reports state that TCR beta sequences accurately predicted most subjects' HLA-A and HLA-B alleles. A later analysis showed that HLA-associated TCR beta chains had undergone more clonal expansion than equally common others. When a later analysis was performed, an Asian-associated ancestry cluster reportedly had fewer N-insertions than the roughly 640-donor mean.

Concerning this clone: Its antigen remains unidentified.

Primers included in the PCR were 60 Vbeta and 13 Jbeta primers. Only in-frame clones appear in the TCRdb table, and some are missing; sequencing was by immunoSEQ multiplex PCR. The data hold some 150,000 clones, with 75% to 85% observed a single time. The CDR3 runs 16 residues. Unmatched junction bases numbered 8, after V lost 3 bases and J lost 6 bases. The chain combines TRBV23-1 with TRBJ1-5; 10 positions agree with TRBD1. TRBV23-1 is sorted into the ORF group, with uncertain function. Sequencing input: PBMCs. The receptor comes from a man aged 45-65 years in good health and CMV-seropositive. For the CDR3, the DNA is TGCGCCAGCAGTCAGGAGACAGGGGGCAGAGGTCAGCCCCAGCATTTT. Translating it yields CASSQETGGRGQPQHF.